This T cell receptor (beta chain) was observed in a study of blood T cell repertoires in COVID-19. About the research overall: PBMCs, B-cell-depleted T cells, or T cells provided the cDNA or gDNA that made up the material.

Germline CDR1 SGDLS, CDR2 YYNGEE. The CDR3 is 15 amino acids. J was trimmed by 10 bases and V by 4 bases; bases with no gene match: 11. The data were produced by immunoSEQ multiplex PCR, yet TCRdb's version contains in-frame clones alone and is incomplete. The sample lists 98,000 or so clones, 75% to 85% occurring once. V is TRBV9 and J is TRBJ2-1, with TRBD2 matching 10 bases. The specimen was peripheral blood. This receptor was identified in a man aged 60-69 years with acute or convalescent COVID-19. CDR3 DNA sequence: TGTGCCAGCAGCTATAACCCGGGACTAGCGATCGAGCAGTTCTTC. It encodes CASSYNPGLAIEQFF.